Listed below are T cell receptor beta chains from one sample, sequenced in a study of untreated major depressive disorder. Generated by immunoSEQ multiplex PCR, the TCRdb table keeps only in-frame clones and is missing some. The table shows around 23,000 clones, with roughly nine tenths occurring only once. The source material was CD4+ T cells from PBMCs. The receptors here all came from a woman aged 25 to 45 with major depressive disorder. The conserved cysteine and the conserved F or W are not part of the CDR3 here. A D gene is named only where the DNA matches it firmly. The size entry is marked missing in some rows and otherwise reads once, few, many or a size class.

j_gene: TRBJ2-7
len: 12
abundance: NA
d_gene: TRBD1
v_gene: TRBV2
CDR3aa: ASRTGTGFLEQY

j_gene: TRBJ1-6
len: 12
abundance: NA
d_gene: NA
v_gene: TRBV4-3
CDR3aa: ASTSEVAGSPLH

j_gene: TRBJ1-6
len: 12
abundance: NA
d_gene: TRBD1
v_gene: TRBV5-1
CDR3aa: ASSLGQGWSPLH

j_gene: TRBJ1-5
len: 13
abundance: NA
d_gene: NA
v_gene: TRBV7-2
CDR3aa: ASSGRLLSNQPQH

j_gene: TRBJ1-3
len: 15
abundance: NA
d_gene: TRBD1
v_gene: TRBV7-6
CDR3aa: ASSAERGGFSGNTIY

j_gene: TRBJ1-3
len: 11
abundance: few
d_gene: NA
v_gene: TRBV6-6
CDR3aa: ASSYSIGNTIY

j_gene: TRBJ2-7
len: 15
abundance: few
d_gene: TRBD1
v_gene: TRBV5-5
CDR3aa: ASSRTGEPMDTYEQY

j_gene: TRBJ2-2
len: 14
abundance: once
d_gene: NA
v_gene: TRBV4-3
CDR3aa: ASSPRDGRGTGELF

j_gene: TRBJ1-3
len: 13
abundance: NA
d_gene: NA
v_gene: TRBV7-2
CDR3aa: ASRGGWSSGNTIY

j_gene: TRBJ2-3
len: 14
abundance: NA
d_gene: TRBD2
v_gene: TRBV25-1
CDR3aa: ASSVGLAGLTDTQY

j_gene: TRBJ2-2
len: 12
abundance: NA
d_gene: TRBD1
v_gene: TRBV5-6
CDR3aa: ASSLDRVVGELF

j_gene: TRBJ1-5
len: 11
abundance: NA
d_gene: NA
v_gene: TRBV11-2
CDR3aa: ASSLGVEQPQH

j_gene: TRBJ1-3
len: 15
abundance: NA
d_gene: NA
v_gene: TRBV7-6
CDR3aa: ASSLVAPGKSGNTIY

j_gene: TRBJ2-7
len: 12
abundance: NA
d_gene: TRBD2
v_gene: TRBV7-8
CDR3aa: ASSQTSGSYEQY

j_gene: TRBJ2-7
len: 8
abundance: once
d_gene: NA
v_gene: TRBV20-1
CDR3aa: SAGRDEQY

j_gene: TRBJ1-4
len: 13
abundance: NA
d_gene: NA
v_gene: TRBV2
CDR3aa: ASSEGQGRGEKLF

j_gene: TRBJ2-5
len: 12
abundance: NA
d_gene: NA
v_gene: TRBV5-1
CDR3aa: ASSLAGQKETQY

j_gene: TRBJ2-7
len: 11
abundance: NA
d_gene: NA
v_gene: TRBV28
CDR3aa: ASSSPGSYEQY

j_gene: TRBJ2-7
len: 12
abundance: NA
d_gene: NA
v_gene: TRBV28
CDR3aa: ASIKDIRSYEQY

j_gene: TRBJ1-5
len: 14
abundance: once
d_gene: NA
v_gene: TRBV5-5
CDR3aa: ASSSRDRDSFQPQH

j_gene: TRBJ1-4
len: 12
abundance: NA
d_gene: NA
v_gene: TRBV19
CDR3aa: ASSGAGNNEKLF

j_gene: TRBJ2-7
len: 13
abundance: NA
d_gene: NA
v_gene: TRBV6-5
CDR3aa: ASSSLTAPPYEQY

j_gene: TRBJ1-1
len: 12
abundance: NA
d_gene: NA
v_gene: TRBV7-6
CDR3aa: ASSLGVKFTEAF

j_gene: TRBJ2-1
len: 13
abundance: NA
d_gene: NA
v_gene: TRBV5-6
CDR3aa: ASSLDGVSYNEQF

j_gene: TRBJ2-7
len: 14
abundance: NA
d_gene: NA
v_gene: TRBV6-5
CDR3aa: ASSYGTSGGSYEQY

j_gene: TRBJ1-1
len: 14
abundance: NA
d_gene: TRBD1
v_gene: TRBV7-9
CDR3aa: ASSSRGQIMNTEAF

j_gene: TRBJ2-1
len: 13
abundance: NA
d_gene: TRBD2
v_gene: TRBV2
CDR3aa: ASRRGAGGYNEQF

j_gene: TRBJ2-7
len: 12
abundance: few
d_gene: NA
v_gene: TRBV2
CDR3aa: ASSFTQASYEQY

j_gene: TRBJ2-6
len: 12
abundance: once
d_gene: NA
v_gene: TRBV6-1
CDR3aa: ASKGYSGANVLT

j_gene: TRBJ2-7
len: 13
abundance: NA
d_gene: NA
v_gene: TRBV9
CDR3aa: ASSVGSYSSYEQY

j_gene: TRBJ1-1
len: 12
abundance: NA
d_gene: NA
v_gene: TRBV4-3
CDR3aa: ASSQVDRYTEAF

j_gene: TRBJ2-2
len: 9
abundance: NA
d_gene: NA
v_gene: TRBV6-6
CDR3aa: ASGNTGELF

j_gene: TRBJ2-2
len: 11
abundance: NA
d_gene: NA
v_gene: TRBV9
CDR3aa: ASSPRGAGELF

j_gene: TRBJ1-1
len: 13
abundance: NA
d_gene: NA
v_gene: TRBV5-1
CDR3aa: ASSLVGNLNTEAF

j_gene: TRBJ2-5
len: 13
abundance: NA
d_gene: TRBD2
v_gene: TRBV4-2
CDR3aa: ASSQVTGGKETQY

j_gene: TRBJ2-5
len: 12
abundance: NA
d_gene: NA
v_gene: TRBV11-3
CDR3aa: ASSSLVGVETQY

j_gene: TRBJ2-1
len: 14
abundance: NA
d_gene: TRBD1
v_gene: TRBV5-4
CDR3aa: ASSLLPGQGEDEQF

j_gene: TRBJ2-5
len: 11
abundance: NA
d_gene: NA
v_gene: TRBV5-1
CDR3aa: ASSPPGLETQY

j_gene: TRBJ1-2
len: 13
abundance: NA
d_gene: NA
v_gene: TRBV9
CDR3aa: ASSLAGTTNYGYT

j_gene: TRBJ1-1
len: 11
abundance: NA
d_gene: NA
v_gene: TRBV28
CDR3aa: ASSLAGGTEAF

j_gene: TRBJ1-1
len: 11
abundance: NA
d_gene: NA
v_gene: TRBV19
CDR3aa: ASSIWGNTEAF

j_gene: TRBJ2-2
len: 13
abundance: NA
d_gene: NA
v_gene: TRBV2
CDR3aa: ASSRLVTGTGELF

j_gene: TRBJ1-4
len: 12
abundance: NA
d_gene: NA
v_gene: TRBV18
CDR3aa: ASSPPPGNEKLF

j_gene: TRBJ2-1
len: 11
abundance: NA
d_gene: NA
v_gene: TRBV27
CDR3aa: ASSLGAHNEQF

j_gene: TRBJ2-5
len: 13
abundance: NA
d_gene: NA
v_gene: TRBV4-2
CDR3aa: ASSPTLGQKETQY

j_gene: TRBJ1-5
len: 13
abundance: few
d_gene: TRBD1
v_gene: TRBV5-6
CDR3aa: ASSRGTVRNQPQH